These 2 T cell receptor beta chains were all obtained from the same sample, sequenced in a study of tumor and adjacent non-tumor tissue in lung cancer. The library came from three nested PCR rounds adapted from ARM-PCR protocols. TCRdb fed the multiplex PCR reads into MiXCR, producing one record per CDR3 protein. The profile shows about 110,000 distinct CDR3 sequences, approximately 84% of them singletons. This sample's RNA came from whole unsorted tissue. The sequencing sample was made of lung tumor tissue. These receptors all come from a man between 65 and 79 years old with non-small cell lung cancer.

This clonotype was seen more than once but under ten times. Germline is not matched at one junction end, which may reflect a read error. J is TRBJ2-1 and V is TRBV11-3, with TRBD2 matching 7 bases. CDR3 length equals 17 residues. Germline V lookup: CDR1 SGHNT, CDR2 YENEEA. The CDR3 DNA reads TGTGCCAGCAGCCTCCCAGGGACTAACGAGGGCTACAATGAGCAGTTCTTT. Its protein product is CASSLPGTNEGYNEQFF.

With respect to this clonotype: One end of the junction varies from germline; a read error may be responsible. This chain connects TRBV6-6 to TRBJ2-1; no firm D call. This CDR3 region has 10 residues. Germline V CDR1 and CDR2: MNHNY, SVGAGI (reference sequence). The CDR3 DNA is TGTGCCACCGCTACCTATGAGCAGTTCTTT. It codes for CATATYEQFF.